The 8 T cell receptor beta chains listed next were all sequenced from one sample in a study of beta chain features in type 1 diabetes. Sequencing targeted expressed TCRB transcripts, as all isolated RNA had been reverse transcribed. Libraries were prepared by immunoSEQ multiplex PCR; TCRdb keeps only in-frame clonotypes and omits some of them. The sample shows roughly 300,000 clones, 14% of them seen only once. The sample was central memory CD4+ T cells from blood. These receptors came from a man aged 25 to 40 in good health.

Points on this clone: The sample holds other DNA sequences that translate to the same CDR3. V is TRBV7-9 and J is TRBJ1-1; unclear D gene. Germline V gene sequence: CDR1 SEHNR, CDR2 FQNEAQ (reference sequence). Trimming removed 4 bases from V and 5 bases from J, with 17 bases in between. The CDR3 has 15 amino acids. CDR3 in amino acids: CASSWVRGRGTEAFF. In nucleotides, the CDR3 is TGTGCCAGCAGCTGGGTTAGAGGGCGAGGTACTGAAGCTTTCTTT.

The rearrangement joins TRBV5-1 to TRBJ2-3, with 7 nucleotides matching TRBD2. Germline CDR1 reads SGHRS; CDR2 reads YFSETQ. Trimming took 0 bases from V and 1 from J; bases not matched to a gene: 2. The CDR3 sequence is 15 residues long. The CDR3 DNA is TGCGCCAGCAGCTTGGGGCTAGCGGGCACAGATACGCAGTATTTT. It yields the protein CASSLGLAGTDTQYF. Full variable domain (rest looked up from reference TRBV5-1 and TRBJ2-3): KAGVTQTPRYLIKTRGQQVTLSCSPISGHRSVSWYQQTPGQGLQFLFEYFSETQRNKGNFPGRFSGRQFSNSRSEMNVSTLELGDSALYLCASSLGLAGTDTQYFGPGTRLTVL.

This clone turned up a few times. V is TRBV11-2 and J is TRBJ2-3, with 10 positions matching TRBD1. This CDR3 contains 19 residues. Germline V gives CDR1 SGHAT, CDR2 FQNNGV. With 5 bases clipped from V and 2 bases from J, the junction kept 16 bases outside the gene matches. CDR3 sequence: CASSPRAGRDRGPTDTQYF. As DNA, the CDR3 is TGTGCCAGCAGCCCCCGAGCCGGTCGGGACAGGGGCCCCACAGATACGCAGTATTTT.

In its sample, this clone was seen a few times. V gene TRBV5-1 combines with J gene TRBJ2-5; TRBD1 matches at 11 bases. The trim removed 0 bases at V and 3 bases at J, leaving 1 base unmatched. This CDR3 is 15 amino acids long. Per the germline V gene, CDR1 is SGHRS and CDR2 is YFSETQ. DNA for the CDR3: TGCGCCAGCAGCTTGGGGACAGGGGGCGAAGAGACCCAGTACTTC. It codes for CASSLGTGGEETQYF.

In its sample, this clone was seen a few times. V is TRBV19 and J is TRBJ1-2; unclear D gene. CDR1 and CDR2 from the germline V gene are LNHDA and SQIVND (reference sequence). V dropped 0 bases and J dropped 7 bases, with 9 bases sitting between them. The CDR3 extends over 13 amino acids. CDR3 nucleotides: TGTGCCAGTAGTATAGAGGGGAAGAGTGGCTACACCTTC. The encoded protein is CASSIEGKSGYTF. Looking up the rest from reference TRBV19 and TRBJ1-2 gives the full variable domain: DGGITQSPKYLFRKEGQNVTLSCEQNLNHDAMYWYRQDPGQGLRLIYYSQIVNDFQKGDIAEGYSVSREKKESFPLTVTSAQKNPTAFYLCASSIEGKSGYTFGSGTRLTVV.

CDR3 in DNA: TGTGCCAGCAGCTTACCACTAGTTAATGAGCAGTTCTTC. Translation gives CASSLPLVNEQFF. J is TRBJ2-1 and V is TRBV5-6; D perhaps matches TRBD2 (5 bases). CDR3 length: 13 amino acids. Between the trimmed V and J ends, which lost 2 bases and 7 bases, there was a span of 10 bases. In germline, CDR1 is SGHDT, CDR2 YYEEEE.

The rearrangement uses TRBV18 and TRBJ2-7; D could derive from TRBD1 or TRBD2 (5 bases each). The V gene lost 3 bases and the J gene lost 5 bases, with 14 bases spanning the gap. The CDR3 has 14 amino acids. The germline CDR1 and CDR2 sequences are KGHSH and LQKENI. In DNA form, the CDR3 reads TGTGCCAGCTCACCCGGGACGGTGCGCGACGAGCAGTACTTC. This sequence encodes CASSPGTVRDEQYF.

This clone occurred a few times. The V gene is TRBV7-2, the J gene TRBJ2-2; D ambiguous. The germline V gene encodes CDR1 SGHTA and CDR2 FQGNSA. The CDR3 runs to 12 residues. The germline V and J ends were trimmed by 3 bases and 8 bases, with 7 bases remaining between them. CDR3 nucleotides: TGTGCCAGCAGCTTTGATCAAGGGGAGCTGTTTTTT. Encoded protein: CASSFDQGELFF. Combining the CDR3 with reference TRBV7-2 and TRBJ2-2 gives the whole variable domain GAGVSQSPSNKVTEKGKDVELRCDPISGHTALYWYRQSLGQGLEFLIYFQGNSAPDKSGLPSDRFSAERTGGSVSTLTIQRTQQEDSAVYLCASSFDQGELFFGEGSRLTVL.